Shown below are 25 T cell receptor beta chains from a single sample sequenced in a study of shared clonotypes between healthy human individuals. Data came from immunoSEQ multiplex PCR; TCRdb stores just in-frame clones and leaves some out. Here the sample spans 640,000 or so clones, about two thirds being singletons. Sequenced sample: memory CD4+ T cells sorted from blood. The subset here: CD45RA-negative fraction. The source of these receptors is a woman aged 30 to 39 in good health.

The chain recombines TRBV19 with TRBJ2-5; 10 nucleotides line up with TRBD1. CDR3 length equals 13 residues. The J segment lost 6 bases and the V segment lost 3 bases, leaving 1 base of the junction unmatched. Germline CDR1 and CDR2: LNHDA and SQIVND (reference sequence). DNA for the CDR3: TGTGCCAGTAGTATGGGACAGGGGAAGACCCAGTACTTC. Translating it yields CASSMGQGKTQYF.

This clone was observed a few times. This chain connects TRBV5-8 to TRBJ2-5; D is uncertain. There are 14 residues in the CDR3. Trimming took off 0 bases at V and 0 bases at J, with 6 bases between the two ends. Germline CDR1 SGHTS, CDR2 YDEGEE. CDR3 nucleotides: TGTGCCAGCAGCTTGGGACAAGACCAAGAGACCCAGTACTTC. Translating it yields CASSLGQDQETQYF.

The gene calls are TRBV6-1 and TRBJ1-1; D remains ambiguous. Per germline, CDR1 MNHNS and CDR2 SASEGT. V was cut by 3 bases and J by 2 bases, with 13 bases left in between. CDR3 length equals 15 residues. As DNA, the CDR3 is TGTGCCAGCAGTGACCCGACTGACTCAAACACTGAAGCTTTCTTT. Amino acids: CASSDPTDSNTEAFF.

The V call is TRBV2, the J call TRBJ1-5; 12 nucleotides match TRBD1. Per germline, CDR1 SNHLY and CDR2 FYNNEI. The V gene end was trimmed by 6 bases and the J gene end by 5 bases; junction bases not matched to a gene: 17. This CDR3 region has 19 residues. CDR3 region: CASRGPGQGALTRDQPQHF. CDR3 bases: TGTGCCAGCAGGGGTCCGGGACAGGGGGCCCTAACGCGGGATCAGCCCCAGCATTTT.

The V call is TRBV2, the J call TRBJ2-1; 9 bases are a match to TRBD1. The CDR3 is made up of 15 amino acids. Germline trimming cut 5 bases from V and 5 bases from J; bases unmatched to any gene: 7. Germline V CDR1 and CDR2: SNHLY, FYNNEI. The chain's CDR3 is CASSPIGQGNNEQFF. The CDR3 bases are TGTGCCAGCAGTCCCATAGGACAGGGGAACAATGAGCAGTTCTTC.

The V and J genes are TRBV9 and TRBJ1-2; D might be TRBD1 (6 bases). This CDR3 comprises 15 residues. The V and J ends lost 0 bases and 5 bases respectively, with 14 bases between them. The germline V gene encodes CDR1 SGDLS and CDR2 YYNGEE. CDR3: CASSVVRTADYGYTF. The CDR3 DNA reads as TGTGCCAGCAGCGTAGTAAGGACAGCCGATTATGGCTACACCTTC.

V usage is TRBV11-2 and J usage is TRBJ2-7; the D is unclear. In germline, CDR1 is SGHAT, CDR2 FQNNGV. V lost 2 bases and J 2 bases, leaving 22 bases between the germline ends. The CDR3 runs 18 residues. CDR3 loop: CASSLLAPRHSEAYEQYF. In DNA form, the CDR3 reads TGTGCCAGCAGCTTATTGGCCCCACGACATTCGGAAGCCTACGAGCAGTACTTC. Full variable domain (missing parts from reference TRBV11-2 and TRBJ2-7): EAGVAQSPRYKIIEKRQSVAFWCNPISGHATLYWYQQILGQGPKLLIQFQNNGVVDDSQLPKDRFSAERLKGVDSTLKIQPAKLEDSAVYLCASSLLAPRHSEAYEQYFGPGTRLTVT.

The chain recombines TRBV18 with TRBJ2-7; 10 bases fit TRBD2. J lost 6 bases, V lost 3 bases, and 2 bases had no gene match. CDR3 size: 13 residues. Germline CDR1 KGHSH, CDR2 LQKENI. For the CDR3, the DNA is TGTGCCAGCTCACCCAGCGGGAGGGCCGAGCAGTACTTC. As protein: CASSPSGRAEQYF.

This clone came up many times. The rearrangement links TRBV28 to TRBJ1-1; 7 bases fit TRBD1. V was pared by 4 bases and J by 4 bases, with 12 bases of the junction left unmatched. CDR3 size: 16 residues. CDR1 MDHEN and CDR2 SYDVKM come from the germline V gene. The CDR3 here is CASSWTTSGDSTEAFF. Here the CDR3 DNA reads TGTGCCAGCAGTTGGACAACCTCGGGGGACAGCACTGAAGCTTTCTTT.

V is TRBV2 and J is TRBJ1-1; 8 nucleotides agree with TRBD1. This CDR3 region has 16 residues. The V gene's germline CDR1 is SNHLY and CDR2 FYNNEI. After removal of 6 bases from V and 2 bases from J, the junction contained 11 bases not matched to a gene. The CDR3 DNA is TGTGCCAGCAGCGCAAACCCCGGACAGGGAAACACTGAAGCTTTCTTT. This translates into CASSANPGQGNTEAFF.

Many counts were recorded for this clone. This chain uses TRBV11-2 with TRBJ2-1, with TRBD1 as a possible D gene (5 bases). The CDR3 is made up of 13 amino acids. The V end lost 1 base, the J end lost 8 bases, and 9 bases lay between the germline ends. Germline V gives CDR1 SGHAT, CDR2 FQNNGV. In DNA form, the CDR3 reads TGTGCCAGCAGCTTAGGACAGCCCGATGAGCAGTTCTTC. This encodes CASSLGQPDEQFF.

The V and J genes are TRBV5-1 and TRBJ2-3; D ambiguous. The germline CDR1 and CDR2 sequences are SGHRS and YFSETQ. The CDR3 contains 14 residues. Trimming removed 4 bases from V and 2 bases from J, with 11 bases in between. Written as DNA, the CDR3 is TGCGCCAGCAGCCCAGCCTTGGACACAGATACGCAGTATTTT. This sequence encodes CASSPALDTDTQYF.

This chain joins TRBV2 and TRBJ1-6; 7 bases are shared with TRBD1. V lost 0 bases and J lost 7; bases outside the gene matches: 3. The CDR3 sequence is 15 residues long. CDR1 is SNHLY and CDR2 is FYNNEI in the germline V gene. CDR3 sequence reads: CASSEALRGNSPLHF. The CDR3 bases are TGTGCCAGCAGTGAAGCCCTCAGGGGGAATTCACCCCTCCACTTT.

This clone was detected once. The rearrangement joins TRBV12-2 to TRBJ2-1; TRBD2 is the table's D call, not checked against the DNA. TRBV12-2 is tagged as a pseudogene. This CDR3 comprises 19 residues. Here the CDR3 DNA reads TGTGCAAGTCGCCCCCTGGGGTTGTTAGCGGGACGGATTGACAATGAGCAGTTCTTC. Its translation is CASRPLGLLAGRIDNEQFF.

This clone was observed many times. This chain links TRBV18 with TRBJ2-2, with D perhaps matching TRBD2 (5 bases). Trimming cost V 3 bases and J 4 bases, with 12 bases left between them. CDR1 is KGHSH, CDR2 LQKENI, per germline. The CDR3 sequence is 15 residues long. The CDR3 here is CASSPAGGLTGELFF. In DNA, the CDR3 is TGTGCCAGCTCACCCGCCGGCGGACTCACCGGGGAGCTGTTTTTT.

The rearrangement joins TRBV29-1 to TRBJ1-1, with 8 bases identical to TRBD1. J gave up 5 bases and V 6 bases, and 8 bases lay outside the gene matches. This CDR3 has 13 amino acids. CDR1 and CDR2 from the germline V gene are SQVTM and ANQGSEA. The CDR3 DNA reads as TGCAGCGTAGATACAGGGGGAAGGACTGAAGCTTTCTTT. As protein: CSVDTGGRTEAFF. Full variable domain (remainder filled in from reference TRBV29-1 and TRBJ1-1): SAVISQKPSRDICQRGTSLTIQCQVDSQVTMMFWYRQQPGQSLTLIATANQGSEATYESGFVIDKFPISRPNLTFSTLTVSNMSPEDSSIYLCSVDTGGRTEAFFGQGTRLTVV.

This rearrangement joins TRBV7-3 to TRBJ2-1; D remains ambiguous. V lost 4 bases to trimming and J lost 1 base, with 14 bases between them. Germline loops: CDR1 SGHTA, CDR2 FQGTGA. This CDR3 spans 16 amino acids. Here the CDR3 reads CASSSNSLGSYNEQFF. For the CDR3, the DNA is TGTGCCAGCAGCTCCAATTCATTAGGGTCCTACAATGAGCAGTTCTTC.

The J gene is TRBJ2-7, the V gene TRBV27; D gene unclear. The CDR3 loop spans 14 amino acids. Germline V CDR1 and CDR2: MNHEY, SMNVEV (reference sequence). Deletions cut 6 bases from V and 1 base from J, with 13 bases between. The CDR3 sequence: CASSRMRSSYEQYF. CDR3 DNA: TGTGCCAGCAGCAGAATGCGGTCATCCTACGAGCAGTACTTC.

This chain connects TRBV7-9 to TRBJ1-3; unclear D gene. Trimming removed 0 bases at V and 2 bases at J, with 17 bases between. In germline, CDR1 is SEHNR, CDR2 FQNEAQ (reference sequence). The CDR3 consists of 18 residues. The CDR3 loop is CASSLARATLGAGNTIYF. Here the CDR3 DNA reads TGTGCCAGCAGCTTAGCTCGGGCCACTTTAGGAGCTGGAAACACCATATATTTT.

CDR3 region: CASRPTTSWNEKLFF. The CDR3 nucleotides are TGTGCCAGCAGGCCTACGACGAGCTGGAATGAAAAACTGTTTTTT. The rearrangement joins TRBV6-5 to TRBJ1-4; D unclear. The germline V gene has CDR1 MNHEY and CDR2 SVGAGI. The CDR3 has 15 amino acids. Trimming took off 6 bases at V and 5 bases at J, with 16 bases between the two ends.

This clone was counted a few times. CDR3 bases: TGTGCCAGCAGTACCCCGACACATAACACTGAAGCTTTCTTT. Amino acid sequence: CASSTPTHNTEAFF. This rearrangement joins TRBV28 to TRBJ1-1; D is ambiguous. There are 14 residues in the CDR3. Per germline, CDR1 MDHEN and CDR2 SYDVKM. Trimming pared 5 bases from V and 2 bases from J, leaving 12 bases between.

The chain uses TRBV27 and TRBJ2-7; the D is unclear. Trimming left V 4 bases short and J 0 bases short, with 13 bases between. Germline CDR1 is MNHEY and CDR2 is SMNVEV (reference sequence). The CDR3 sequence is 15 residues long. The CDR3 nucleotides are TGTGCCAGCAGTTATTGGGCTAGGAACTCCTACGAGCAGTACTTC. It translates to CASSYWARNSYEQYF.

In its sample, this clone was seen a few times. The chain is built from TRBV19 and TRBJ2-1; D is unresolved. V lost 3 bases and J lost 7, with 16 bases in between. Germline CDR1 LNHDA, CDR2 SQIVND (reference sequence). The CDR3 has 15 residues. Here the CDR3 reads CASSISRTAVNEQFF. CDR3 coding DNA: TGTGCCAGTAGTATCAGCCGGACGGCGGTGAATGAGCAGTTCTTC. The whole variable domain, remainder taken from reference TRBV19 and TRBJ2-1, is DGGITQSPKYLFRKEGQNVTLSCEQNLNHDAMYWYRQDPGQGLRLIYYSQIVNDFQKGDIAEGYSVSREKKESFPLTVTSAQKNPTAFYLCASSISRTAVNEQFFGPGTRLTVL.

The chain joins TRBV11-1 to TRBJ2-2, with 8 positions matching TRBD1. V lost 7 bases and J lost 6; bases outside the gene matches: 13. The CDR3 covers 16 residues. The V gene's germline CDR1 is SGHAT and CDR2 FQDESV (reference sequence). For the CDR3, the DNA is TGTGCCAGCAAACCGGACAGGGTGGCGGTGGCCGGGGAGCTGTTTTTT. It yields the protein CASKPDRVAVAGELFF.

The V gene is TRBV6-1, the J gene TRBJ2-7; 7 nucleotides align to TRBD1. Germline V gene sequence: CDR1 MNHNS, CDR2 SASEGT. The V gene end was trimmed by 3 bases and the J gene end by 0 bases; junction bases not matched to a gene: 11. CDR3 size: 17 residues. The CDR3, as DNA: TGTGCCAGCAGTGAGCCTGACCGGGACAGAAGCTCCTACGAGCAGTACTTC. The encoded protein is CASSEPDRDRSSYEQYF.